This TCR beta chain originates from a study of OX40 agonist ivuxolimab in advanced cancers. Findings and limits, study-wide: Expanded clones were, on average, more numerous in CD8+ T cells than in CD4+.

Data came from immunoSEQ multiplex PCR; TCRdb stores just in-frame clones and leaves some out. The profile shows tens of thousands of clones, roughly nine tenths of them singletons. About this clone: No antigen is known for it.

Blood samples were obtained at baseline, cycle 4 day 1, and cycle 7 day 1. The clonotype was recovered from an adult with an advanced solid tumor such as melanoma, head and neck, liver or kidney cancer. Sequences were derived from CD4+ or CD8+ T cells sorted from blood, sampled in a trial of the OX40 agonist ivuxolimab.

The CDR3 region is CASSLLDPSYNEQFF. The DNA for the CDR3 is TGTGCCAGCAGTTTATTGGACCCCTCCTACAATGAGCAGTTCTTC. The chain has TRBV27 and TRBJ2-1; D uncertain. V was trimmed by 1 base and J by 0 bases, leaving 7 bases between them. Per germline, CDR1 MNHEY and CDR2 SMNVEV (reference sequence). This CDR3 is 15 amino acids long.